Sequencing of this T cell receptor (beta chain) was carried out in a study of graft-versus-host responses after intestinal transplantation. Researchers processed graft tissue to release intraepithelial and lamina propria lymphocytes. TCRdb's table, derived via immunoSEQ multiplex PCR, lists solely in-frame clones and lacks some. The table shows about 37,000 clones, with 87% occurring only once. From germline, CDR1 is MDHEN and CDR2 SYDVKM. The CDR3 covers 16 residues. Trimming took off 0 bases at V and 3 bases at J, with 12 bases between the two ends. The source was ileum tissue, collected less than 210 days after intestinal transplant. The clonotype comes from a human patient who received an intestinal transplant, so some T cells may come from the graft donor. The V and J genes are TRBV28 and TRBJ1-5; D unclear. The CDR3 region is CASSLWGGRDNQPQHF. CDR3 bases: TGTGCCAGCAGTTTATGGGGAGGGAGGGACAATCAGCCCCAGCATTTT.